The source of this T cell receptor beta chain is a study of T cell changes during pregnancy in multiple sclerosis. Germline V gene lookup returns CDR1 SEHNR and CDR2 FQNEAQ (reference sequence). V lost 3 bases to trimming and J lost 8 bases, with 19 bases between them. CDR3 length: 16 residues. TCRdb's table, derived via immunoSEQ multiplex PCR, lists solely in-frame clones and lacks some. The repertoire includes about 62,000 clones, around 92% of them detected once, and less than 3% sits in the top ten. The sequence came from a female donor in good health, enrolled as a control in a pregnancy study. Sample: peripheral blood, taken in the second trimester of pregnancy. This rearrangement joins TRBV7-9 to TRBJ1-4; possibly TRBD1 for D (6 bases). The CDR3 region has the DNA TGTGCCAGCAGCTTCCTTAGGGGCAGGGGTGAGGAAAAACTGTTTTTT. Encoded protein: CASSFLRGRGEEKLFF. Full variable domain (rest looked up from reference TRBV7-9 and TRBJ1-4): DTGVSQNPRHKITKRGQNVTFRCDPISEHNRLYWYRQTLGQGPEFLTYFQNEAQLEKSRLLSDRFSAERPKGSFSTLEIQRTEQGDSAMYLCASSFLRGRGEEKLFFGSGTQLSVL.